Following are 3 T cell receptor beta chains from one sample sequenced in a study of beta chain features in type 1 diabetes. The authors reverse transcribed all of the isolated RNA, so sequencing captured expressed TCRB transcripts. Sequencing was performed with immunoSEQ multiplex PCR; in TCRdb, only in-frame clones are kept and a portion is missing. The repertoire includes 250,000 or so clones, 25% to 30% of them detected once, and around 4% sits in the top ten. Sequencing input: central memory CD4+ T cells from blood. These receptors originate from a man aged 25 to 40 in good health.

This clone was seen a few times. The chain has TRBV7-9 and TRBJ2-5, with TRBD2 matching 11 bases. V lost 4 bases and J lost 4; bases outside the gene matches: 5. The CDR3 is 15 residues long. Germline V gene lookup returns CDR1 SEHNR and CDR2 FQNEAQ (reference sequence). This CDR3 is CASSSLAGGGETQYF. In nucleotides, the CDR3 is TGTGCCAGCAGCTCCCTAGCGGGAGGAGGAGAGACCCAGTACTTC.

This clone was recorded a few times. The chain carries TRBV5-1 and TRBJ2-3; 7 positions match TRBD1. V trimming: 4 bases; J trimming: 7 bases; junction bases outside the gene matches: 3. The CDR3 extends over 12 amino acids. The germline V gene encodes CDR1 SGHRS and CDR2 YFSETQ. CDR3: CASSQDRNTQYF. The CDR3 nucleotides are TGCGCCAGCAGCCAGGACAGGAATACGCAGTATTTT. The full variable domain, rest sourced from reference TRBV5-1 and TRBJ2-3, is KAGVTQTPRYLIKTRGQQVTLSCSPISGHRSVSWYQQTPGQGLQFLFEYFSETQRNKGNFPGRFSGRQFSNSRSEMNVSTLELGDSALYLCASSQDRNTQYFGPGTRLTVL.

This clone was detected only a few times. J is TRBJ2-3 and V is TRBV7-9, with no clear D. The CDR3 totals 16 residues. Trimming pared 5 bases from V and 0 bases from J, leaving 15 bases between. In germline, CDR1 is SEHNR, CDR2 FQNEAQ (reference sequence). In nucleotides, the CDR3 is TGTGCCAGCAGCCAAGGGCTCAAACCTAGCACAGATACGCAGTATTTT. It specifies CASSQGLKPSTDTQYF.